This note documents a single TCR beta chain sequence. In the study's own analysis: Estimation of nucleated cell counts was performed using reference gene primer amplification. Some clones are missing from TCRdb's copy, which holds only in-frame ones; the method was immunoSEQ multiplex PCR. From that table come the V and J calls and clone size; the DNA was used to work out D and trimming. The sample has over 30,000 clones; roughly 90% are singletons. The record originates from a study of blood T cell repertoires in COVID-19. Study-wide background: The United States, Italy and Spain were the sources of the acute and convalescent COVID-19 samples.

This CDR3 is 12 amino acids long. The germline V gene has CDR1 LNHDA and CDR2 SQIVND (reference sequence). V lost 5 bases and J lost 8, with 12 bases in between. The chain links TRBV19 to TRBJ1-1; D not resolved. The source is a man between 65 and 85 years old with acute or convalescent COVID-19. Sequenced input: peripheral blood. CDR3 sequence (DNA): TGTGCCAGTAGTTCAACGTACGAGGAAGCTTTCTTT. It is translated as CASSSTYEEAFF.